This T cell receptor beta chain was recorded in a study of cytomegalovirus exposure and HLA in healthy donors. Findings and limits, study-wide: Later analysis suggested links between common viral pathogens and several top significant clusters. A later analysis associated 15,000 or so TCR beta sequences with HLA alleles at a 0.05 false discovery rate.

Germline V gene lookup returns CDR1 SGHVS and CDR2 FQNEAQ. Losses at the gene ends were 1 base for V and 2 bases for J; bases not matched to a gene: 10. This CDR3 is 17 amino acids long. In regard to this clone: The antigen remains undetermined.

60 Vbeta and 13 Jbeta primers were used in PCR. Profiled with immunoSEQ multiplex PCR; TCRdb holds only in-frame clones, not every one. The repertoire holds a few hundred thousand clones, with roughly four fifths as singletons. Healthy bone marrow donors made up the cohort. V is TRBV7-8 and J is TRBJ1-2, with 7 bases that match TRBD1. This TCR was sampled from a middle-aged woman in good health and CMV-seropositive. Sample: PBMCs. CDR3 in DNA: TGTGCCAGCAGCTTAGTGGCCCGGCAGGGGGTCAACTATGGCTACACCTTC. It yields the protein CASSLVARQGVNYGYTF.